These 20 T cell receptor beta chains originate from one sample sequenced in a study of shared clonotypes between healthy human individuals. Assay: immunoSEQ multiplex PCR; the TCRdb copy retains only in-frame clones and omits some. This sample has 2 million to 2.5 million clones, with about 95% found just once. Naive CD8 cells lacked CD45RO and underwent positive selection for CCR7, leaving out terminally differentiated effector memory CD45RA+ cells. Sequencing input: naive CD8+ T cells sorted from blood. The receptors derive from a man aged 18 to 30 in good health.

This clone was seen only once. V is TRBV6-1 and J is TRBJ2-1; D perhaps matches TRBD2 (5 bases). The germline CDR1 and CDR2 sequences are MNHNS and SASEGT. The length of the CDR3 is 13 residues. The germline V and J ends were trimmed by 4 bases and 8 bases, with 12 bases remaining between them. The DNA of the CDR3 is TGTGCCAGCAGTGTTGACGCGGAGGATGAGCAGTTCTTC. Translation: CASSVDAEDEQFF.

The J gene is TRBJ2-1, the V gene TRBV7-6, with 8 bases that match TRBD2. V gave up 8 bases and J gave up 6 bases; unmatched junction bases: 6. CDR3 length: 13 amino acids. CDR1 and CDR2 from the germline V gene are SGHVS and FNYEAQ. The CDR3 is CASRAGALNEQFF. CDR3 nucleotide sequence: TGTGCCAGCCGAGCGGGAGCGCTCAATGAGCAGTTCTTC.

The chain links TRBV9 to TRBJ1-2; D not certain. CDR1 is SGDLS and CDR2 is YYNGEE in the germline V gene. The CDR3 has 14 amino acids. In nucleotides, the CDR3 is TGTGCTTCGCACCGTGTAAGTTCTAACTATGGCTACACCTTC. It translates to CASHRVSSNYGYTF. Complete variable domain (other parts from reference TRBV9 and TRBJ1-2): DSGVTQTPKHLITATGQRVTLRCSPRSGDLSVYWYQQSLDQGLQFLIQYYNGEERAKGNILERFSAQQFPDLHSELNLSSLELGDSALYFCASHRVSSNYGYTFGSGTRLTVV.

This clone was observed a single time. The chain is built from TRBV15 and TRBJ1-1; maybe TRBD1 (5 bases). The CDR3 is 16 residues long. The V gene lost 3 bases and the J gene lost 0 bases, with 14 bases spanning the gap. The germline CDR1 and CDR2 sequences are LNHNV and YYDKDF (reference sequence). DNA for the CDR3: TGTGCCACCAGCAGTGCCTATGGGGCCCTGAACACTGAAGCTTTCTTT. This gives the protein CATSSAYGALNTEAFF.

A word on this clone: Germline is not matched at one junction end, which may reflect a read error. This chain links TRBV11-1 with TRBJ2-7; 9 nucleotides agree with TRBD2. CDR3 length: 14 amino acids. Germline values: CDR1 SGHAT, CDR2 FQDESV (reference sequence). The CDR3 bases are TGTGCCAGCAGCCTAGCGGGGACTTCCTACGAGCAGTACTTC. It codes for CASSLAGTSYEQYF.

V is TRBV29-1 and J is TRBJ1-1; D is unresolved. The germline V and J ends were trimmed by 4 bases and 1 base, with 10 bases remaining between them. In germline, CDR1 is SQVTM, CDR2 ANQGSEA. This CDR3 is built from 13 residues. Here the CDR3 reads CSVVNGRNTEAFF. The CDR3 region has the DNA TGCAGCGTTGTTAATGGAAGGAACACTGAAGCTTTCTTT.

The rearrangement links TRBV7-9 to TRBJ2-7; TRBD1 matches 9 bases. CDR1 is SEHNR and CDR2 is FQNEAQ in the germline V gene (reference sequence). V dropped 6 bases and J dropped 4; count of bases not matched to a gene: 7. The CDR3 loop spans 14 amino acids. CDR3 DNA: TGTGCCAGCAGACCGCGGACAGGGGAATACGAGCAGTACTTC. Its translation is CASRPRTGEYEQYF.

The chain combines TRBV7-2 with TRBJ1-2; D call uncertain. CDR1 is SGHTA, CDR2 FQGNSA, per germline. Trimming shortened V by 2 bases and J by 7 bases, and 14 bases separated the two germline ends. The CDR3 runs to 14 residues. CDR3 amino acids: CASSLSAATSGYTF. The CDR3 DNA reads TGTGCCAGCAGCTTATCAGCAGCTACGTCTGGCTACACCTTC.

CDR3: CASSLSAGREASYEQYF. The DNA for the CDR3 is TGTGCCAGCAGTTTATCGGCGGGGCGGGAGGCCTCCTACGAGCAGTACTTC. This chain joins TRBV27 and TRBJ2-7; 8 bases fit TRBD2. The CDR3 loop spans 17 amino acids. Unmatched junction bases numbered 7, after V lost 0 bases and J lost 0 bases. The germline gives CDR1 MNHEY, CDR2 SMNVEV (reference sequence).

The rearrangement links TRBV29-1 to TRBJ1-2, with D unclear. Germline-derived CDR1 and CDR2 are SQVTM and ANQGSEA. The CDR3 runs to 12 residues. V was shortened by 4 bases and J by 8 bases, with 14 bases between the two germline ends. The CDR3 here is CSVAGIVWGYTF. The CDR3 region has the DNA TGCAGCGTTGCGGGGATTGTATGGGGCTACACCTTC.

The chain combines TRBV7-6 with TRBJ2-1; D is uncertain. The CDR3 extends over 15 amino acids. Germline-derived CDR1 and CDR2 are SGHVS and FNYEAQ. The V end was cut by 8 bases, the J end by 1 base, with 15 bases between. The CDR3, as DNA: TGTGCCAGCGCGCAGAGAAAAGGGTCCTACAATGAGCAGTTCTTC. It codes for CASAQRKGSYNEQFF. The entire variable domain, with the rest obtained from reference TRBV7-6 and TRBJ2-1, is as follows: GAGVSQSPRYKVTKRGQDVALRCDPISGHVSLYWYRQALGQGPEFLTYFNYEAQQDKSGLPNDRFSAERPEGSISTLTIQRTEQRDSAMYRCASAQRKGSYNEQFFGPGTRLTVL.

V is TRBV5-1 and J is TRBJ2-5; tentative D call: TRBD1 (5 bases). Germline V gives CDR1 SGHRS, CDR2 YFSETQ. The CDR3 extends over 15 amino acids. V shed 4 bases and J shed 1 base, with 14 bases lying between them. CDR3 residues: CASSPRDGIQETQYF. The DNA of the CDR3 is TGCGCCAGCAGCCCCAGGGATGGGATCCAAGAGACCCAGTACTTC.

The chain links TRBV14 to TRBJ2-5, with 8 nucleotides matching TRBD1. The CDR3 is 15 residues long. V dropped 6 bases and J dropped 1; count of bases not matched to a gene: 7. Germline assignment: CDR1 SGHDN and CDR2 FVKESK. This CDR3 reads CASSRFGTGQETQYF. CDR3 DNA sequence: TGTGCCAGCAGTCGATTCGGGACAGGCCAAGAGACCCAGTACTTC.

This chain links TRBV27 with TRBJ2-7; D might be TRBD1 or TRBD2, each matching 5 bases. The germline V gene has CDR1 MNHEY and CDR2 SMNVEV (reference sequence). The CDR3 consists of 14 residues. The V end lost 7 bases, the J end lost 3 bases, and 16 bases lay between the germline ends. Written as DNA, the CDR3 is TGTGCCAGCACCGCCCCCGGGACGGACTACGAGCAGTACTTC. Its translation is CASTAPGTDYEQYF.

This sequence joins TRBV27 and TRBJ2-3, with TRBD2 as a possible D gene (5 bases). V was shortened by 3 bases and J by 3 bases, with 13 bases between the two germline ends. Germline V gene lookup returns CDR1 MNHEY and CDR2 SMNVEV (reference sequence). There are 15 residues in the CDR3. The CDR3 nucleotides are TGTGCCAGCAGTTTTGGCTCTCCGGGGACAGATACGCAGTATTTT. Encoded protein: CASSFGSPGTDTQYF.

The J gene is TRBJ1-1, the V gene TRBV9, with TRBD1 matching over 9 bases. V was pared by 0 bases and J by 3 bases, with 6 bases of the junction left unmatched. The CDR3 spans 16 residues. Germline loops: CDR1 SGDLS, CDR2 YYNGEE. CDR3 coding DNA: TGTGCCAGCAGCGTAGGAGGACAGGGGCGGGACACTGAAGCTTTCTTT. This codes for CASSVGGQGRDTEAFF.

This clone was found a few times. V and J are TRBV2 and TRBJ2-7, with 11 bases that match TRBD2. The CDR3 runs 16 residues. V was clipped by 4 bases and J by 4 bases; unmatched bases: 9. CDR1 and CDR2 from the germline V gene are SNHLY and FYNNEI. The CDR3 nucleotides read TGTGCCAGCAGTGTGGGACTAGCGGTCCCATCGTACGAGCAGTACTTC. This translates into CASSVGLAVPSYEQYF.

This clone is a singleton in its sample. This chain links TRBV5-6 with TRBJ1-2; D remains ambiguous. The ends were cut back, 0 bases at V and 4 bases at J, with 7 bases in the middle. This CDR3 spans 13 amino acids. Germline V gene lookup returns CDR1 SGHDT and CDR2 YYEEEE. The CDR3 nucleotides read TGTGCCAGCAGCTTGGTCTCCGGCTATGGCTACACCTTC. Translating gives CASSLVSGYGYTF.

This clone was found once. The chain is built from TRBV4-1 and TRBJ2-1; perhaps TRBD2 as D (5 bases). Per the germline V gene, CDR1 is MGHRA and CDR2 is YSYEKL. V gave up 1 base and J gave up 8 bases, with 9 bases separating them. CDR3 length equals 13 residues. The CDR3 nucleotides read TGCGCCAGCAGCCAAGCCGGAGGCTATGAGCAGTTCTTC. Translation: CASSQAGGYEQFF.

As DNA, the CDR3 is TGTGCCAGCAGTTACTCTCCGCAGGGCGGGGAGCTGTTTTTT. This encodes CASSYSPQGGELFF. The genes are TRBV6-5 and TRBJ2-2; D might be TRBD1 (5 bases). Germline V gene data show CDR1 as MNHEY and CDR2 as SVGAGI. The V and J ends lost 0 bases and 7 bases respectively, with 9 bases between them. The CDR3 consists of 14 residues.